This T cell receptor beta chain was found in a study of blood T cell repertoires in COVID-19. Background on the study: Acute and convalescent COVID-19 specimens originated in the United States, Italy and Spain.

This CDR3 is 14 amino acids long. Trimming removed 4 bases from V and 8 bases from J, with 18 bases in between. CDR1 SGHDT and CDR2 YYEEEE come from the germline V gene. In the authors' workflow: Estimates of nucleated cell counts were drawn from the amplification of reference gene primers. The data were produced by immunoSEQ multiplex PCR, yet TCRdb's version contains in-frame clones alone and is incomplete. The D gene and trimming were derived from the DNA, and the V and J assignments and clone size from that table. The table records about 56,000 clones, 84% of them present only once. Sequenced: peripheral blood. The receptor was isolated from a woman of 80 years or more with acute or convalescent COVID-19. This rearrangement joins TRBV5-6 to TRBJ1-2; D is uncertain. CDR3 loop: CASSPTRLLAGYTF. As DNA, the CDR3 is TGTGCCAGCAGCCCGACGAGGCTCCTAGCGGGCTACACCTTC.